This T cell receptor beta chain was profiled in a study of T cell responses to AZD1222 COVID-19 vaccine. Study details: Timing groups of about 4 and about 12 weeks for second doses were pooled. Points from the study as a whole: At study baseline, merely five or six AZD1222 recipients were seropositive. Clonal diversity was possibly underestimated; the donors were predominantly white British and more often female. Repertoire sampling happened only post peak T cell response.

In the case of this clone: Its antigen is unidentified.

Assay used: immunoSEQ multiplex PCR; TCRdb lists only in-frame clones, some missing. The sample carries 90,000 to 120,000 clones, about 90% recorded once. The CDR3 sequence is 13 residues long. The germline V gene encodes CDR1 MNHEY and CDR2 SMNVEV (reference sequence). Deletions cut 3 bases from V and 0 bases from J, with 4 bases between. This receptor was obtained from an adult in good health. This specimen was peripheral blood, taken on day 0 of AZD1222 vaccination. This chain uses TRBV27 with TRBJ2-3; D gene uncertain. The CDR3 DNA reads TGTGCCAGCAGTTTCGACAGCACAGATACGCAGTATTTT. Its translation is CASSFDSTDTQYF.